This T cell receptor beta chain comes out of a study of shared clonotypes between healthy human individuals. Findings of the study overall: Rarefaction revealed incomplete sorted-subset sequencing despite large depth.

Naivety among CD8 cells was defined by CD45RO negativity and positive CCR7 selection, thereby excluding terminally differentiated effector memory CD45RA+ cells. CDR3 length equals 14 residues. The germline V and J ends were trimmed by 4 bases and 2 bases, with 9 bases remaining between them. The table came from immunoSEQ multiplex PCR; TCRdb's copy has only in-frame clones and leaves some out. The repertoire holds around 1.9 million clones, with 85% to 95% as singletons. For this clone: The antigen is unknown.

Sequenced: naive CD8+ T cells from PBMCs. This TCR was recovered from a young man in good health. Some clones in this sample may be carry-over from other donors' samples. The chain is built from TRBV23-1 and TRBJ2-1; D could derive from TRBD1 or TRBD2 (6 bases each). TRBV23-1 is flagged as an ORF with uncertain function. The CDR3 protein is CASSPGDTYNEQFF. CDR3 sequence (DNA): TGCGCCAGCAGTCCGGGGGACACCTACAATGAGCAGTTCTTC.